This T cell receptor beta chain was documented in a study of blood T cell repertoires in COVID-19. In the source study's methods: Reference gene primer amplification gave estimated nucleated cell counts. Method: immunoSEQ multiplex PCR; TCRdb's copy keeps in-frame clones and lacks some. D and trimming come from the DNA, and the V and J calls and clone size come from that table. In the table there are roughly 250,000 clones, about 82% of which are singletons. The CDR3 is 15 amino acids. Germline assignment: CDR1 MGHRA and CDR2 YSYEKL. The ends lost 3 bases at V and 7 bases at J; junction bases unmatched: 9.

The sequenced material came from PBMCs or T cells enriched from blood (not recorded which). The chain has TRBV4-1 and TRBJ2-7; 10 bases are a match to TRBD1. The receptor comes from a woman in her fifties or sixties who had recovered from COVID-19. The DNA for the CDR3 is TGCGCCAGCAGCCATCCCGGACAGGGGGTGAAGGAGCAGTACTTC. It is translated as CASSHPGQGVKEQYF.